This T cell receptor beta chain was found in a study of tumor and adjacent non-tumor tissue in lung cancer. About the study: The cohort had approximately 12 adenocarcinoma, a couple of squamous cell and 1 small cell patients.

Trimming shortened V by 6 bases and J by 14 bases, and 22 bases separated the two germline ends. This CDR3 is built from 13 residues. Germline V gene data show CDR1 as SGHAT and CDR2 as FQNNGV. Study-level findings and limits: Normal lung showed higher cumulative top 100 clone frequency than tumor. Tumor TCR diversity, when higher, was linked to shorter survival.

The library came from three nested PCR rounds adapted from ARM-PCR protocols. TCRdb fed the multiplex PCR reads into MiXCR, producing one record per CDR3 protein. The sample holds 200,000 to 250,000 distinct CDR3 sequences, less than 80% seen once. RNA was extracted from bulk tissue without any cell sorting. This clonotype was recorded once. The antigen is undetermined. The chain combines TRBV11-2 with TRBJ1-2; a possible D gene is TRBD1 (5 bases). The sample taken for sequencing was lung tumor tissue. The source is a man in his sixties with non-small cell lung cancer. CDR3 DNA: TGTGCCAGCAGGGGGCCGTTGGACTATGGCCATACCTTC. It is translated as CASRGPLDYGHTF.